The 6 T cell receptor beta chains in this list originate from one sample, sequenced in a study of T cells after yellow fever vaccination. One entry per CDR3 protein results from TCRdb running MiXCR on the 5' RACE reads. The sample yields over 150,000 distinct CDR3 sequences, under 7.5% seen once. The source material was CD4+ T cells sorted from PBMCs, sampled 5 days after the first yellow fever vaccination. The origin of the receptors is a man between 18 and 35 years old who received the YFV17D yellow fever vaccine.

The sample holds many counts of this clonotype. V is TRBV4-3 and J is TRBJ1-2; TRBD1 is a possible D gene (5 bases). Trimming pared 4 bases from V and 2 bases from J, leaving 17 bases between. Germline-derived CDR1 and CDR2 are LGHNA and YSLEER. This CDR3 spans 16 amino acids. The CDR3 sequence: CASSRLGEVWNYGYTF. DNA for the CDR3: TGCGCCAGCAGCCGCCTAGGGGAGGTGTGGAACTATGGCTACACCTTC.

The chain uses TRBV6-5 and TRBJ2-5; D assignment may be TRBD1 or TRBD2 (7 bases each). Germline CDR1 is MNHEY and CDR2 is SVGAGI. The CDR3 has 17 amino acids. V gave up 0 bases and J gave up 4 bases, with 18 bases separating them. The CDR3 region has the DNA TGTGCCAGCAGTTACTCAGGGGTAGCAGGGGGGGGAGAGACCCAGTACTTC. Amino acids: CASSYSGVAGGGETQYF.

This clonotype was seen ten or more times. V and J are TRBV4-1 and TRBJ1-4; no reliable D call. CDR1 MGHRA and CDR2 YSYEKL come from the germline V gene. The CDR3 has 13 amino acids. V was trimmed by 1 base and J by 5 bases, leaving 5 bases between them. The chain's CDR3 is CASSQGQNEKLFF. DNA of the CDR3: TGCGCCAGCAGCCAAGGACAAAATGAAAAACTGTTTTTT.

In this sample, this clonotype turned up many times. This may be a read error, as it is one base from a much larger clone. The gene calls are TRBV7-3 and TRBJ2-3, with D maybe TRBD1 (6 bases). This CDR3 has 13 amino acids. Deletions cut 2 bases from V and 4 bases from J, with 7 bases between. Germline V gene lookup returns CDR1 SGHTA and CDR2 FQGTGA. CDR3 sequence: CASSLGGPDTQYF. CDR3 DNA: TGTGCCAGCAGCTTAGGGGGCCCAGATACGCAGTATTTT. Based on the CDR3 plus reference TRBV7-3 and TRBJ2-3, the full variable domain is GAGVSQTPSNKVTEKGKYVELRCDPISGHTALYWYRQSLGQGPEFLIYFQGTGAADDSGLPNDRFFAVRPEGSVSTLKIQRTERGDSAVYLCASSLGGPDTQYFGPGTRLTVL.

About this clonotype itself: At one boundary the junction diverges from the germline segment, which might be a read error. V and J are TRBV7-3 and TRBJ2-3; 10 bases align to TRBD2. Germline-derived CDR1 and CDR2 are SGHTA and FQGTGA. This CDR3 has 15 amino acids. CDR3 DNA sequence: TGTGCCATCAGCTTGATAGCGGGGGGTTCTGATACGCAGTATTTT. Translated: CAISLIAGGSDTQYF.

This clonotype appeared a few times. This chain connects TRBV15 to TRBJ2-7, with a tentative D call TRBD2 (5 bases). Germline CDR1 and CDR2: LNHNV and YYDKDF (reference sequence). The V end lost 0 bases, the J end lost 2 bases, and 11 bases lay between the germline ends. This CDR3 is 15 amino acids long. The CDR3 DNA reads TGTGCCACCAGCAGAGATGGAGGCCTAGCCTACGAGCAGTACTTC. Translation: CATSRDGGLAYEQYF. Based on the CDR3 plus reference TRBV15 and TRBJ2-7, the full variable domain is DAMVIQNPRYQVTQFGKPVTLSCSQTLNHNVMYWYQQKSSQAPKLLFHYYDKDFNNEADTPDNFQSRRPNTSFCFLDIRSPGLGDTAMYLCATSRDGGLAYEQYFGPGTRLTVT.